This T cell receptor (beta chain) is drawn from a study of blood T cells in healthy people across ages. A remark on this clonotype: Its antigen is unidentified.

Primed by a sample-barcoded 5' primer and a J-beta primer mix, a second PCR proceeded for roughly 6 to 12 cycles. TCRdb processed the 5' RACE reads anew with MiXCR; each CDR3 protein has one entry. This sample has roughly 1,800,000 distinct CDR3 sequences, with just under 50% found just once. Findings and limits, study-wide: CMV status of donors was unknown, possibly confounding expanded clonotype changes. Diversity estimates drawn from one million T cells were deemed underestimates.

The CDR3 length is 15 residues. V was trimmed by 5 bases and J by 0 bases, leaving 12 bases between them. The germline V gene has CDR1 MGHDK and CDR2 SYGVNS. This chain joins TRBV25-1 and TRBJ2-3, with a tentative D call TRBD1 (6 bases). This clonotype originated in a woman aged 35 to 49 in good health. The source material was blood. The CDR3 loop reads CASSNYRDSTDTQYF. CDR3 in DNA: TGTGCCAGCAGTAATTACAGGGATAGCACAGATACGCAGTATTTT.